These 11 T cell receptor beta chains came from one sample sequenced in a study of control samples from healthy donors and cancer patients. Produced via immunoSEQ multiplex PCR; TCRdb's table is partial and in-frame only. The sample comprises approximately 87,000 clones, 90% to 95% of which are singletons, and roughly 1.3% rests with the top ten. What was sequenced was PBMCs. Receptors originate from a middle-aged woman with lung cancer.

The V gene is TRBV5-1, the J gene TRBJ2-1; D gene uncertain. The CDR3 runs to 15 residues. Deletions cut 7 bases from V and 9 bases from J, with 23 bases between. Germline V CDR1 and CDR2: SGHRS, YFSETQ. This chain's CDR3 is CASGRGWGFPSEQFF. DNA for the CDR3: TGCGCCAGCGGACGAGGTTGGGGTTTCCCCAGTGAGCAGTTCTTC.

The genes are TRBV11-3 and TRBJ1-3; D gene uncertain. Germline V lookup: CDR1 SGHNT, CDR2 YENEEA. V was clipped by 5 bases and J by 5 bases, with 7 bases between them. CDR3 length: 12 residues. The CDR3 reads CASSRDRNTIYF. In DNA form, the CDR3 reads TGTGCCAGCAGCCGCGACCGAAACACCATATATTTT.

This clone has just one count. The V call is TRBV14, the J call TRBJ1-1; TRBD1 matches at 7 bases. The CDR3 covers 16 residues. V lost 2 bases, J lost 4 bases, and 10 bases stayed unmatched. Germline V gene lookup returns CDR1 SGHDN and CDR2 FVKESK. The CDR3: CASSQSWWSGGTEAFF. The CDR3, as DNA: TGTGCCAGCAGCCAATCCTGGTGGTCAGGGGGCACTGAAGCTTTCTTT.

This chain uses TRBV29-1 with TRBJ1-6; no clear D. Germline values: CDR1 SQVTM, CDR2 ANQGSEA. The germline V and J ends were trimmed by 0 bases and 6 bases, with 15 bases remaining between them. The CDR3 is 16 residues long. CDR3 coding DNA: TGCAGCGTTGAAGATCTGTTGGGCAGAACTAATTCACCCCTCCACTTT. Residues: CSVEDLLGRTNSPLHF.

The V and J genes are TRBV10-3 and TRBJ1-5, with 7 bases that match TRBD1. The CDR3 contains 12 residues. In germline, CDR1 is ENHRY, CDR2 SYGVKD. Trimming took 0 bases from V and 11 from J; bases not matched to a gene: 1. In DNA, the CDR3 is TGTGCCATCAGTGAGTCGACAGGGACCCAGCATTTT. It encodes CAISESTGTQHF.

The chain couples TRBV5-1 to TRBJ1-6; the D is unclear. CDR1 SGHRS and CDR2 YFSETQ come from the germline V gene. The CDR3 contains 14 residues. V lost 0 bases and J lost 10, with 11 bases in between. The CDR3 is CASSLGGGDSPLHF. The CDR3 nucleotides read TGCGCCAGCAGCTTGGGGGGAGGTGACTCACCCCTCCACTTT.

The chain uses TRBV20-1 and TRBJ1-2; TRBD1 is a possible D gene (5 bases). Germline CDR1 reads DFQATT; CDR2 reads SNEGSKA (reference sequence). Trimming left V 3 bases short and J 6 bases short, with 20 bases between. The CDR3 loop spans 15 amino acids. Here the CDR3 reads CSASGGYDPINGYTF. As DNA, the CDR3 is TGCAGTGCTAGTGGGGGGTACGACCCCATTAATGGCTACACCTTC.

This clone has a handful of counts. This rearrangement joins TRBV3-1 (or the pseudogene TRBV3-2) to TRBJ2-7; D not certain. Germline V CDR1 and CDR2: LGHDT, YNNKEL (reference sequence). Trimming stripped 3 bases from V and 1 base from J, with 16 bases between. This CDR3 is built from 16 residues. CDR3 sequence (DNA): TGTGCCAGCAGCCACGAGAGGTTTGGCAGGTCCTACGAGCAGTACTTC. It encodes CASSHERFGRSYEQYF.

V and J are TRBV5-1 and TRBJ1-2; 7 nucleotides match TRBD1. This CDR3 contains 13 residues. CDR1 is SGHRS, CDR2 YFSETQ, per germline. With 5 bases clipped from V and 8 bases from J, the junction kept 9 bases outside the gene matches. The CDR3 is CASRSGQVGGYTF. The DNA of the CDR3 is TGCGCCAGCAGATCCGGACAGGTGGGGGGCTACACCTTC.

The chain couples TRBV9 to TRBJ2-7; 7 positions agree with TRBD1. Germline V gives CDR1 SGDLS, CDR2 YYNGEE. V shed 0 bases, J shed 5 bases, and the junction held 8 bases outside the gene matches. This CDR3 spans 15 amino acids. The CDR3 spells CASSVEGRGGHEQYF. The CDR3 coding sequence is TGTGCCAGCAGCGTAGAGGGCCGAGGGGGCCACGAGCAGTACTTC.

The chain carries TRBV9 and TRBJ2-5; D uncertain. The germline CDR1 and CDR2 sequences are SGDLS and YYNGEE. The CDR3 runs to 14 residues. V was cut by 0 bases and J by 5 bases, with 11 bases left in between. CDR3 loop: CASSVDLLAETQYF. As DNA, the CDR3 is TGTGCCAGCAGCGTAGATCTTCTCGCGGAGACCCAGTACTTC. The variable domain in full, completed from reference TRBV9 and TRBJ2-5, reads DSGVTQTPKHLITATGQRVTLRCSPRSGDLSVYWYQQSLDQGLQFLIQYYNGEERAKGNILERFSAQQFPDLHSELNLSSLELGDSALYFCASSVDLLAETQYFGPGTRLLVL.